The entry below gives a single TCR beta chain sequence along with its context. Its specific antigen is unknown. No much larger clone is present one base from it, and per-base qualities are unavailable. Library method: RT-PCR. The reads were generated on an Illumina HiSeq 2500. The public reads were quality trimmed at Q25 with fastp and then assembled into clones with MiXCR by TCRdb, keeping productive beta chains. Entries are consolidated by CDR3 protein sequence, retaining the most common genes and DNA. The sample table records under 550,000 distinct CDR3 sequences; 7.5% to 8.5% of these occur just once. 10% to 15% of the sample is held by the ten biggest clonotypes. This sample is part of a study of response to subunit inactivated influenza vaccine listed by TCRdb under 2018. Study-wide context: Deep quantitative profiling of the T cell receptor repertoire was used in the study to follow responses to a trivalent subunit inactivated influenza vaccine. The paper as a whole reports these results and caveats: It was suggested by the authors that each seasonal influenza vaccination may recruit only a limited number of new T cells.

Taken from cysteine to phenylalanine, the CDR3 has 16 residues. Just the 48-base CDR3 DNA is kept, in frame starting at base 1. V gives up 0 bases and J gives up 3 bases, and the segment between their germline ends measures 15 bases. The germline V gene (reference sequence) sets CDR1 to DFQATT and CDR2 to SNEGSKA. The starting material was PBMCs from blood, obtained roughly 24 months after vaccination. This TCR was recovered from a man aged 45-69 years who received an inactivated influenza vaccine. Donor details come from another sample of the same person, matched by shared clones. The chain links TRBV20-1 with TRBJ1-5; confidence is insufficient to name the D gene. The CDR3 here reads CSARDPRLRDNQPQHF. The DNA sequence is given as TGCAGTGCTAGAGACCCGCGACTAAGGGACAATCAGCCCCAGCATTTT.